This is a list of T cell receptor beta chains from one sample in a study of PD-L1 blockade in urothelial cancer. The assay was immunoSEQ multiplex PCR, and TCRdb's table has in-frame clones only and misses some. The profile covers approximately 120,000 clones, with around 86% appearing a single time and 2% to 3% taken by the ten largest. Source: PBMCs, taken around atezolizumab (anti-PD-L1) treatment. The source of these receptors is a man in his forties or fifties with urothelial cancer. CDR3s include the opening cysteine and the closing phenylalanine or tryptophan. Fields, in order: D gene, V gene, clone size, J gene, CDR3 DNA, CDR3 protein. The D gene is left open where the match is weak. Size is omitted from some rows. Given values are once, few, many or a class for expanded clones.

d_call: -
v_call: TRBV28
clone_size: -
j_call: TRBJ2-5
cdr3_nt: TGTGCCAGCAGTTTGTACGGGAGAGGGACCCAGTACTTC
cdr3_aa: CASSLYGRGTQYF

d_call: -
v_call: TRBV7-8
clone_size: -
j_call: TRBJ2-3
cdr3_nt: TGTGCCAGCAGCTTACCCTCGTTAGCAACGCAGTATTTT
cdr3_aa: CASSLPSLATQYF

d_call: -
v_call: TRBV14
clone_size: -
j_call: TRBJ2-7
cdr3_nt: TGTGCCAGCAGCCCACTAACACGAGGCCGCGAGCAGTACTTC
cdr3_aa: CASSPLTRGREQYF

d_call: -
v_call: TRBV28
clone_size: -
j_call: TRBJ1-2
cdr3_nt: TGTGCCAGCAGTTCAGGAGGGGACGGTGGCTACACCTTC
cdr3_aa: CASSSGGDGGYTF

d_call: -
v_call: TRBV27
clone_size: -
j_call: TRBJ2-1
cdr3_nt: TGTGCCAGCAGTTTAAAGGGTTGGGGTCGATCCGGGAGCTTTGACAATGAGCAGTTCTTC
cdr3_aa: CASSLKGWGRSGSFDNEQFF

d_call: TRBD2
v_call: TRBV10-1
clone_size: -
j_call: TRBJ2-1
cdr3_nt: TGCGCCAGCAGTTTAGGACTAGCGGGCCCTTACAATGAGCAGTTCTTC
cdr3_aa: CASSLGLAGPYNEQFF

d_call: TRBD2
v_call: TRBV28
clone_size: -
j_call: TRBJ2-3
cdr3_nt: TGTGCCAGCAGTTTAAGGCTAGCGGGAACGGATACGCAGTATTTT
cdr3_aa: CASSLRLAGTDTQYF

d_call: -
v_call: TRBV2
clone_size: -
j_call: TRBJ1-3
cdr3_nt: TGTGCCAGCAGTGAATTCCAGGGGCGCGGAAACACCATATATTTT
cdr3_aa: CASSEFQGRGNTIYF

d_call: -
v_call: TRBV5-6
clone_size: -
j_call: TRBJ1-2
cdr3_nt: TGTGCCAGCAGCCGGGGGAGGGGATCTGGCTACACCTTC
cdr3_aa: CASSRGRGSGYTF

d_call: -
v_call: TRBV27
clone_size: -
j_call: TRBJ1-4
cdr3_nt: TGTGCCAGCAGTACGGGGATTGGGGAAAAACTGTTTTTT
cdr3_aa: CASSTGIGEKLFF

d_call: TRBD2
v_call: TRBV2
clone_size: -
j_call: TRBJ2-3
cdr3_nt: TGTGCCAGCAGTGAAAACGGGCTAGCGGGAGGGGGAACGCAGTATTTT
cdr3_aa: CASSENGLAGGGTQYF

d_call: -
v_call: TRBV10-3
clone_size: -
j_call: TRBJ1-1
cdr3_nt: TGTGCCATCAGTGAGTCAGGGGCGTCCCCTGAAGCTTTCTTT
cdr3_aa: CAISESGASPEAFF

d_call: TRBD1
v_call: TRBV2
clone_size: few
j_call: TRBJ1-3
cdr3_nt: TGTGCCAGCAGTGAGGGACAGGGTAACTCTGGAAACACCATATATTTT
cdr3_aa: CASSEGQGNSGNTIYF

d_call: TRBD2
v_call: TRBV5-1
clone_size: -
j_call: TRBJ2-3
cdr3_nt: TGCGCCAGCAGCCCTGGGACTAGCGGTATCACCCGGGGTAAGCAGTATTTT
cdr3_aa: CASSPGTSGITRGKQYF

d_call: -
v_call: TRBV15
clone_size: -
j_call: TRBJ2-2
cdr3_nt: TGTGCCACCAGCAAAAGCGACTTAACCGGGGAGCTGTTTTTT
cdr3_aa: CATSKSDLTGELFF

d_call: -
v_call: TRBV27
clone_size: few
j_call: TRBJ1-1
cdr3_nt: TGTGCCAGCAGTTTAGTGTCCAGGTTGGATCTGGAAACTGAAGCTTTCTTT
cdr3_aa: CASSLVSRLDLETEAFF

d_call: -
v_call: TRBV30
clone_size: -
j_call: TRBJ2-1
cdr3_nt: TGTGCCTGGAGTGTGGGAGTGCAGCAGTTCTTC
cdr3_aa: CAWSVGVQQFF

d_call: -
v_call: TRBV2
clone_size: -
j_call: TRBJ1-1
cdr3_nt: TGTGCCAGCAGGGGGCGCATGGAGGAAGCTTTCTTT
cdr3_aa: CASRGRMEEAFF

d_call: -
v_call: TRBV19
clone_size: -
j_call: TRBJ2-7
cdr3_nt: TGTGCCAGTAGTATGGTCGGGAGAAACGAGCAGTACTTC
cdr3_aa: CASSMVGRNEQYF

d_call: TRBD1
v_call: TRBV2
clone_size: -
j_call: TRBJ2-3
cdr3_nt: TGTGCCAGCAGGGGTTGGACAGGGTTTTCTGATACGCAGTATTTT
cdr3_aa: CASRGWTGFSDTQYF

d_call: TRBD1
v_call: TRBV28
clone_size: few
j_call: TRBJ1-2
cdr3_nt: TGTGCCAGCAGCGTAGGGACAGGGTTGATGTACTATGGCTACACCTTC
cdr3_aa: CASSVGTGLMYYGYTF

d_call: -
v_call: TRBV2
clone_size: once
j_call: TRBJ2-1
cdr3_nt: TGTGACAGACCAAGCCAGCAGTATCACAGGGGGCGGCTAGCGGGCGTCAATGAGCAGTTCTTC
cdr3_aa: CDRPSQQYHRGRLAGVNEQFF

d_call: TRBD1
v_call: TRBV6-1
clone_size: -
j_call: TRBJ2-7
cdr3_nt: TGTGCCAGCAGTGAAGCGGCCTGGGACAGAAGGTTC
cdr3_aa: CASSEAAWDRRF

d_call: -
v_call: TRBV28
clone_size: -
j_call: TRBJ2-2
cdr3_nt: TGTGCCACCAAGTATACTAGGAACACCGGGGAGCTGTTTTTT
cdr3_aa: CATKYTRNTGELFF

d_call: -
v_call: TRBV28
clone_size: once
j_call: TRBJ2-3
cdr3_nt: TGTGCCAGCAGTTCCTCTGGCACAGATACGCAGTATTTT
cdr3_aa: CASSSSGTDTQYF

d_call: TRBD2
v_call: TRBV28
clone_size: -
j_call: TRBJ2-3
cdr3_nt: TGTGCCAGCAGTTTTCGGGGCGGGGGACGCACAGATACGCAGTATTTT
cdr3_aa: CASSFRGGGRTDTQYF

d_call: TRBD2
v_call: TRBV5-1
clone_size: -
j_call: TRBJ2-1
cdr3_nt: TGCGCCAGCAGCACGTCTAGCGGAACCTACAATGAGCAGTTCTTC
cdr3_aa: CASSTSSGTYNEQFF

d_call: -
v_call: TRBV27
clone_size: few
j_call: TRBJ1-4
cdr3_nt: TGTGCCAGCCGCCCGGCGGGGGCGGCTGAAAAACTGTTTTTT
cdr3_aa: CASRPAGAAEKLFF

d_call: -
v_call: TRBV29-1
clone_size: -
j_call: TRBJ1-1
cdr3_nt: TGCAGCGTGCTGGACAGATGGACTGAAGCTTTCTTT
cdr3_aa: CSVLDRWTEAFF

d_call: TRBD1
v_call: TRBV6-5
clone_size: -
j_call: TRBJ2-2
cdr3_nt: TGTGCCAGCAGACAGGGGGTTAACACCGGGGAGCTGTTTTTT
cdr3_aa: CASRQGVNTGELFF

d_call: -
v_call: TRBV6-5
clone_size: -
j_call: TRBJ2-7
cdr3_nt: TGTGCCAGCAGTTATGGGACATCCTTCTACGAGCAGTACTTC
cdr3_aa: CASSYGTSFYEQYF

d_call: TRBD2
v_call: TRBV6-1
clone_size: -
j_call: TRBJ2-1
cdr3_nt: TGTGCCAGTCATAGCGGGTTGGGTTACAATGAGCAGTTCTTC
cdr3_aa: CASHSGLGYNEQFF

d_call: -
v_call: TRBV19
clone_size: -
j_call: TRBJ1-1
cdr3_nt: TGTGCCAGTAGTCCAGGCAGGTTAGCTGAAGCTTTCTTT
cdr3_aa: CASSPGRLAEAFF

d_call: -
v_call: TRBV7-8
clone_size: once
j_call: TRBJ1-1
cdr3_nt: TGTGCCAGCAGCTTCCCGCCGGGACAAAGAAACACTGAAGCTTTCTTT
cdr3_aa: CASSFPPGQRNTEAFF

d_call: -
v_call: TRBV28
clone_size: -
j_call: TRBJ2-1
cdr3_nt: TGTGCCAGCAGTTTGGGTTGGGCGAACCTCTACAATGAGCAGTTCTTC
cdr3_aa: CASSLGWANLYNEQFF

d_call: -
v_call: TRBV14
clone_size: -
j_call: TRBJ1-1
cdr3_nt: TGTGCCAGCGCTTTGGGGCTGAACACTGAAGCTTTCTTT
cdr3_aa: CASALGLNTEAFF

d_call: TRBD2
v_call: TRBV7-2
clone_size: -
j_call: TRBJ2-3
cdr3_nt: TGTGCCAGCAGCTCCTGGACTAGTCCAGATACGCAGTATTTT
cdr3_aa: CASSSWTSPDTQYF

d_call: TRBD1
v_call: TRBV5-4
clone_size: -
j_call: TRBJ2-3
cdr3_nt: TGTGCCAGCAGCTTGTATACAGGGGGCCATAATACGCAGTATTTT
cdr3_aa: CASSLYTGGHNTQYF

d_call: TRBD1
v_call: TRBV28
clone_size: -
j_call: TRBJ1-5
cdr3_nt: TGTGCCAGCAGTTTAATTTACAGGGGGCGTCGAAATCAGCCCCAGCATTTT
cdr3_aa: CASSLIYRGRRNQPQHF

d_call: -
v_call: TRBV30
clone_size: few
j_call: TRBJ1-5
cdr3_nt: TGTGCCTGGAGTGTAGGGGGGGCCAATCAGCCCCAGCATTTT
cdr3_aa: CAWSVGGANQPQHF

d_call: -
v_call: TRBV9
clone_size: -
j_call: TRBJ2-6
cdr3_nt: TGTGCCAGCAGCGAGGGGGGAGGGAGACTTATATCTGGGGCCAACGTCCTGACTTTC
cdr3_aa: CASSEGGGRLISGANVLTF

d_call: -
v_call: TRBV5-4
clone_size: -
j_call: TRBJ1-4
cdr3_nt: TGTGCCAGCAGCCCCCCGGGGGGCCTGAATGAAAAACTGTTTTTT
cdr3_aa: CASSPPGGLNEKLFF

d_call: -
v_call: TRBV29-1
clone_size: -
j_call: TRBJ2-5
cdr3_nt: TGCAGCGAAAAAGACACTGGATCGGGGAACGGGGAGACCCAGTACTTC
cdr3_aa: CSEKDTGSGNGETQYF

d_call: TRBD2
v_call: TRBV18
clone_size: -
j_call: TRBJ2-1
cdr3_nt: TGTGCCAGCTCAACGGGGGGAAATGAGCAGTTCTTC
cdr3_aa: CASSTGGNEQFF

d_call: -
v_call: TRBV10-2
clone_size: -
j_call: TRBJ1-3
cdr3_nt: TGCGCCAGCAGTGAGTCATATCCGGGGATCGGCACCATATATTTT
cdr3_aa: CASSESYPGIGTIYF

d_call: TRBD2
v_call: TRBV7-2
clone_size: -
j_call: TRBJ2-7
cdr3_nt: TGTGCCAGCAGCTTCCGACTAGCGGGAGAGGACGAGCAGTACTTC
cdr3_aa: CASSFRLAGEDEQYF

d_call: TRBD2
v_call: TRBV7-8
clone_size: -
j_call: TRBJ2-1
cdr3_nt: TGTGCCAGCAGCTCCCGGTCGGGAGGCCAATACAATGAGCAGTTCTTC
cdr3_aa: CASSSRSGGQYNEQFF

d_call: TRBD2
v_call: TRBV7-8
clone_size: once
j_call: TRBJ2-1
cdr3_nt: TGTGCCAGCAGCCGAAGGACTAGCGGCAATGAGCAGTTCTTC
cdr3_aa: CASSRRTSGNEQFF